Each of the 21 T cell receptor beta chains below was sequenced from the same sample in a study of T cells in Graves' hyperthyroidism and ophthalmopathy. The CDR3 regions of TCR beta were amplified from RNA transcripts. The HTBI primer set was used in a first-round RT-PCR of the TCR CDR3. MiXCR was run by TCRdb on the multiplex PCR reads, yielding one entry per CDR3 protein. The repertoire holds approximately 700,000 distinct CDR3 sequences, with about 15% as singletons. The sequencing input was blood. The receptor set was obtained from a man between 18 and 35 years old with Graves' hyperthyroidism.

The J gene is TRBJ2-1, the V gene TRBV9; D is perhaps TRBD1 or TRBD2 (5 bases each). Trimming stripped 2 bases from V and 4 bases from J, with 10 bases between. The V gene's germline CDR1 is SGDLS and CDR2 YYNGEE. This CDR3 region has 14 residues. CDR3 nucleotides: TGTGCCAGCAGCGTGGGACCGATGTACAATGAGCAGTTCTTC. Encoded protein: CASSVGPMYNEQFF.

The sample holds a few counts of this clonotype. Since a much larger clone is just one base distant, this may be a read error. The chain uses TRBV2 and TRBJ2-3, with D unresolved. This CDR3 comprises 13 residues. Trimming removed 11 bases at V and 4 bases at J, with 16 bases between. CDR1 is SNHLY, CDR2 FYNNEI, per germline. CDR3 region: CASQPLTADTQYF. The CDR3, as DNA: TGTGCCTCCCAGCCCTTAACCGCAGATACGCAGTATTTT.

The gene calls are TRBV11-2 and TRBJ1-1, with TRBD1 as a possible D gene (6 bases). Germline V gene data show CDR1 as SGHAT and CDR2 as FQNNGV. This CDR3 contains 13 residues. The ends were cut back, 2 bases at V and 6 bases at J, with 10 bases in the middle. The chain's CDR3 is CASSLTGFPEAFF. CDR3 coding DNA: TGTGCCAGCAGCTTAACAGGGTTCCCTGAAGCTTTCTTT.

The chain combines TRBV15 with TRBJ2-5, with a possible D match to TRBD1 (6 bases). There are 15 residues in the CDR3. CDR1 and CDR2 from the germline V gene are LNHNV and YYDKDF (reference sequence). Trimming removed 3 bases at V and 2 bases at J, with 13 bases between. The DNA of the CDR3 is TGTGCCACCAGCAGTTCACGGGGACAACAAGAGACCCAGTACTTC. It encodes CATSSSRGQQETQYF.

Ten or more counts support this clonotype. This chain links TRBV7-8 with TRBJ1-1, with a weak D call TRBD1 (6 bases). Germline CDR1 reads SGHVS; CDR2 reads FQNEAQ. Between the trimmed V and J ends, which lost 7 bases and 7 bases, there was a span of 13 bases. The CDR3 has 12 amino acids. The CDR3 sequence is CASMGGGLEAFF. CDR3 sequence (DNA): TGTGCCAGCATGGGGGGGGGGCTTGAAGCTTTCTTT.

This clonotype was counted between two and nine times. The V and J genes are TRBV7-6 and TRBJ2-7, with 9 nucleotides matching TRBD1. CDR1 and CDR2 (germline): SGHVS, FNYEAQ. There are 15 residues in the CDR3. Losses at the gene ends were 0 bases for V and 4 bases for J; bases not matched to a gene: 4. The CDR3 sequence: CASSLAGTGQYEQYF. The CDR3 nucleotides read TGTGCCAGCAGCTTAGCTGGGACAGGGCAATACGAGCAGTACTTC.

The V and J genes are TRBV30 and TRBJ2-7, with D possibly matching TRBD1 (6 bases). V lost 1 base and J 1 base, leaving 14 bases between the germline ends. Per the germline V gene, CDR1 is GTSNPN and CDR2 is SVGIG (reference sequence). This CDR3 contains 15 residues. CDR3 sequence reads: CAWSAPGHLSYEQYF. The CDR3 DNA sequence: TGTGCCTGGAGTGCCCCGGGACACTTATCCTACGAGCAGTACTTC.

A single count supports this clonotype. With a much larger clone just one base away, this may be a read error. This rearrangement joins TRBV5-1 to TRBJ1-1, with a weak D call TRBD1 (5 bases). The V gene's germline CDR1 is SGHRS and CDR2 YFSETQ. The CDR3 sequence is 16 residues long. In DNA form, the CDR3 reads TGCACCAGCAGCCCCTCAGGGCCAGCCCTGAACACTGAAGCTTTCTTT. It yields the protein CTSSPSGPALNTEAFF.

This clonotype was seen at least ten times. J is TRBJ2-2 and V is TRBV28, with 10 bases aligning to TRBD2. V trimming: 5 bases; J trimming: 8 bases; junction bases outside the gene matches: 11. Germline CDR1 reads MDHEN; CDR2 reads SYDVKM. The CDR3 consists of 16 residues. CDR3 coding DNA: TGTGCCAGCAGTGGTTCTAGCGGGAGCGGCACGGGGGAGCTGTTTTTT. Residues: CASSGSSGSGTGELFF.

The table lists this clonotype with a count of one. The chain carries TRBV20-1 and TRBJ2-2; 11 bases agree with TRBD2. Trimming at V came to 0 bases and at J to 4 bases, leaving 4 bases not matched to a gene. CDR1 is DFQATT and CDR2 is SNEGSKA in the germline V gene (reference sequence). The CDR3 covers 16 residues. The chain's CDR3 is CSARDSGTSGTGELFF. CDR3 in DNA: TGCAGTGCTAGAGATTCCGGGACTAGCGGCACCGGGGAGCTGTTTTTT.

This clonotype was recorded a few times. This sequence joins TRBV20-1 and TRBJ2-1; 9 bases map to TRBD2. This CDR3 region has 17 residues. Trimming removed 6 bases from V and 0 bases from J; junction bases left unmatched: 12. The germline CDR1 and CDR2 sequences are DFQATT and SNEGSKA (reference sequence). CDR3 in amino acids: CSARGLAGPRSYNEQFF. The CDR3 region has the DNA TGCAGTGCCCGCGGGCTAGCGGGACCGCGCTCCTACAATGAGCAGTTCTTC.

This clonotype was observed a handful of times. J is TRBJ1-2 and V is TRBV19, with D unresolved. The CDR3 sequence is 15 residues long. V was cut by 1 base and J by 3 bases, with 12 bases left in between. In germline, CDR1 is LNHDA, CDR2 SQIVND (reference sequence). DNA of the CDR3: TGTGCCAGTAGTATAGCAGCCCACGACGACTATGGCTACACCTTC. Its protein is CASSIAAHDDYGYTF.

This clonotype was counted at least ten times. The rearrangement uses TRBV20-1 and TRBJ2-7; 7 bases are a match to TRBD2. CDR1 DFQATT and CDR2 SNEGSKA come from the germline V gene (reference sequence). This CDR3 has 15 residues. J was trimmed by 3 bases and V by 1 base; bases with no gene match: 9. This chain's CDR3 is CSARGGPSGLYEQYF. The CDR3 DNA is TGCAGTGCTAGAGGCGGGCCTAGCGGACTCTACGAGCAGTACTTC.

For this clonotype: A much more abundant neighbour one base away suggests this may be a read error. The chain joins TRBV28 to TRBJ2-1; D is possibly TRBD2 (5 bases). Trimming cost V 5 bases and J 12 bases, with 20 bases left between them. This CDR3 spans 14 amino acids. Per germline, CDR1 MDHEN and CDR2 SYDVKM. CDR3 loop: CASSPLDSPGGQFF. The CDR3 coding sequence is TGTGCCAGCAGTCCTCTGGACTCCCCGGGTGGGCAGTTCTTC.

This clonotype has just a few counts. The chain has TRBV29-1 and TRBJ2-5; D is perhaps TRBD1 or TRBD2 (5 bases each). Germline CDR1 is SQVTM and CDR2 is ANQGSEA. This CDR3 has 13 residues. The ends were cut back, 4 bases at V and 5 bases at J, with 14 bases in the middle. CDR3 nucleotides: TGCAGCGTTGTCGACCCGGGGACGGAGACCCAGTACTTC. It specifies CSVVDPGTETQYF. Combining the CDR3 with reference TRBV29-1 and TRBJ2-5 gives the whole variable domain SAVISQKPSRDICQRGTSLTIQCQVDSQVTMMFWYRQQPGQSLTLIATANQGSEATYESGFVIDKFPISRPNLTFSTLTVSNMSPEDSSIYLCSVVDPGTETQYFGPGTRLLVL.

This clonotype has more than one count but fewer than ten. This chain uses TRBV20-1 with TRBJ1-4; weak D call: TRBD1 (6 bases). The length of the CDR3 is 15 residues. V was clipped by 3 bases and J by 8 bases, with 19 bases between them. Germline CDR1 is DFQATT and CDR2 is SNEGSKA (reference sequence). This CDR3 is CSASDLQGSGEKLFF. The CDR3 coding sequence is TGCAGTGCTAGTGATTTACAGGGAAGTGGCGAAAAACTGTTTTTT.

A note on this clonotype: A much larger clone lies one base from this, so it may be a read error. The genes are TRBV20-1 and TRBJ2-1; the match to TRBD2 covers 9 bases. Gene TRBJ2-7 matches the end of the DNA better, so the J call may be wrong. Germline V gives CDR1 DFQATT, CDR2 SNEGSKA (reference sequence). This CDR3 comprises 15 residues. The chain's CDR3 is CSAGTSGRTGNEQYF. The CDR3 region has the DNA TGCAGTGCTGGGACCAGCGGGAGGACCGGCAATGAGCAGTACTTC.

V gene TRBV7-2 combines with J gene TRBJ1-3; maybe TRBD1 (5 bases). From germline, CDR1 is SGHTA and CDR2 FQGNSA. This CDR3 is 15 amino acids long. Deletions cut 1 base from V and 2 bases from J, with 9 bases between. This CDR3 reads CASSLVGTTGNTIYF. The CDR3 DNA is TGTGCCAGCAGCTTAGTAGGGACGACTGGAAACACCATATATTTT.

At least ten counts were recorded for this clonotype. The chain uses TRBV28 and TRBJ1-1, with D unresolved. Trimming stripped 3 bases from V and 0 bases from J, with 11 bases between. This CDR3 spans 15 amino acids. CDR1 MDHEN and CDR2 SYDVKM come from the germline V gene. For the CDR3, the DNA is TGTGCCAGCAGTTTCGGGTCCCCCATGAACACTGAAGCTTTCTTT. Encoded protein: CASSFGSPMNTEAFF.

This clonotype was detected ten times or more. The gene calls are TRBV7-9 and TRBJ2-1; maybe TRBD2 (5 bases). Between the trimmed V and J ends, which lost 2 bases and 9 bases, there was a span of 14 bases. The germline CDR1 and CDR2 sequences are SEHNR and FQNEAQ (reference sequence). The CDR3 has 14 residues. The CDR3 sequence is CASSLQPLEVEQFF. The CDR3 bases are TGTGCCAGCAGCTTACAGCCACTAGAGGTTGAGCAGTTCTTC.

This clonotype was found a few times. This rearrangement joins TRBV30 to TRBJ2-4, with 9 bases aligning to TRBD1. The CDR3 runs 15 residues. Looked up from germline, CDR1 is GTSNPN and CDR2 is SVGIG (reference sequence). The ends lost 7 bases at V and 3 bases at J; junction bases unmatched: 10. The CDR3 DNA is TGTGCCTCCTCAACTCGGGACAGGGACAAAAACATTCAGTACTTC. Its translation: CASSTRDRDKNIQYF. The full variable domain, completed using reference TRBV30 and TRBJ2-4, is SQTIHQWPATLVQPVGSPLSLECTVEGTSNPNLYWYRQAAGRGLQLLFYSVGIGQISSEVPQNLSASRPQDRQFILSSKKLLLSDSGFYLCASSTRDRDKNIQYFGAGTRLSVL.